Following are 25 T cell receptor beta chains from one sample sequenced in a study of cytomegalovirus exposure and HLA in healthy donors. The PCR had 60 Vbeta and 13 Jbeta primers. Libraries were prepared by immunoSEQ multiplex PCR; TCRdb keeps only in-frame clonotypes and omits some of them. Here the sample spans some 98,000 clones, around three quarters being singletons. Sequenced: PBMCs. These receptors were collected from a human donor in good health.

This clone was observed once. The CDR3 DNA reads TGTGCCAGCAGCCCGGGACAGGGATTAATGGACACTGAAGCTTTCTTT. As protein: CASSPGQGLMDTEAFF. V gene TRBV27 combines with J gene TRBJ1-1; 9 positions match TRBD1. This CDR3 contains 16 residues. Unmatched junction bases numbered 11, after V lost 6 bases and J lost 3 bases. Germline loops: CDR1 MNHEY, CDR2 SMNVEV (reference sequence).

This chain connects TRBV5-6 to TRBJ1-6; no reliable D call. The CDR3 is made up of 17 amino acids. From germline, CDR1 is SGHDT and CDR2 YYEEEE. Trimming removed 2 bases from V and 8 bases from J, with 20 bases in between. CDR3 residues: CASSFNSGYRGDSPLHF. The CDR3 DNA follows: TGTGCCAGCAGCTTCAATTCCGGATACCGAGGCGATTCACCCCTCCACTTT.

V gene TRBV4-1 combines with J gene TRBJ2-7, with 9 bases that match TRBD2. Per germline, CDR1 MGHRA and CDR2 YSYEKL. The CDR3 runs to 15 residues. V shed 1 base, J shed 1 base, and the junction held 2 bases outside the gene matches. The CDR3 DNA reads as TGCGCCAGCAGCCAAGGCCTAGCGGGGTCCTACGAGCAGTACTTC. As protein: CASSQGLAGSYEQYF.

The chain is built from TRBV30 and TRBJ2-5; tentative D call: TRBD1 (5 bases). This CDR3 has 12 residues. From germline, CDR1 is GTSNPN and CDR2 SVGIG (reference sequence). V shed 3 bases and J shed 0 bases, with 5 bases lying between them. Here the CDR3 DNA reads TGTGCCTGGAGCAGGGACCAAGAGACCCAGTACTTC. Its translation is CAWSRDQETQYF.

This clone has only a few counts. CDR3 bases: TGTGCCAGCAGTGTCTTGAGGTTAGGCGAGCAGTACTTC. This gives the protein CASSVLRLGEQYF. The chain uses TRBV2 and TRBJ2-7; unclear D gene. CDR3 length: 13 amino acids. Trimming cost V 4 bases and J 6 bases, with 13 bases left between them. Germline loops: CDR1 SNHLY, CDR2 FYNNEI.

The chain joins TRBV15 to TRBJ1-1; TRBD1 agrees at 10 bases. V lost 1 base to trimming and J lost 1 base; unmatched junction nucleotides: 3. This CDR3 is 16 amino acids long. The germline CDR1 and CDR2 sequences are LNHNV and YYDKDF (reference sequence). The CDR3 DNA is TGTGCCACCAGCAGAGCCGACAGGGGGCCGAACACTGAAGCTTTCTTT. This encodes CATSRADRGPNTEAFF. The full variable domain, completed using reference TRBV15 and TRBJ1-1, is DAMVIQNPRYQVTQFGKPVTLSCSQTLNHNVMYWYQQKSSQAPKLLFHYYDKDFNNEADTPDNFQSRRPNTSFCFLDIRSPGLGDTAMYLCATSRADRGPNTEAFFGQGTRLTVV.

This clone came up a few times. This chain joins TRBV25-1 and TRBJ1-1; 7 bases line up with TRBD1. This CDR3 has 15 residues. Germline trimming cut 6 bases from V and 0 bases from J; bases unmatched to any gene: 7. CDR1 MGHDK and CDR2 SYGVNS come from the germline V gene. CDR3 sequence (DNA): TGTGCCAGCAGGATGGGACAGCTCTTGAACACTGAAGCTTTCTTT. Translated, it gives CASRMGQLLNTEAFF.

V is TRBV7-2 and J is TRBJ2-3; 8 nucleotides match TRBD2. The CDR3 runs to 16 residues. J was trimmed by 5 bases and V by 1 base; bases with no gene match: 8. Germline values: CDR1 SGHTA, CDR2 FQGNSA. CDR3 DNA sequence: TGTGCCAGCAGCTTAGATTGGGGCGGGGGGTTAGATACGCAGTATTTT. This gives the protein CASSLDWGGGLDTQYF.

The genes are TRBV27 and TRBJ1-4; no definite D call. The CDR3 is 15 amino acids. The germline V gene encodes CDR1 MNHEY and CDR2 SMNVEV (reference sequence). The V end was cut by 5 bases, the J end by 4 bases, with 14 bases between. CDR3 amino acids: CASSPDGAYNEKLFF. DNA for the CDR3: TGTGCCAGCAGTCCCGACGGAGCTTATAATGAAAAACTGTTTTTT.

The rearrangement joins TRBV5-1 to TRBJ1-2; D is unresolved. CDR3 length: 13 residues. Looked up from germline, CDR1 is SGHRS and CDR2 is YFSETQ. The V end was cut by 4 bases, the J end by 7 bases, with 14 bases between. Written as DNA, the CDR3 is TGCGCCAGCAGCATTACAGTGTTAGGTGGCTACACCTTC. Protein: CASSITVLGGYTF. The entire variable domain, with the rest obtained from reference TRBV5-1 and TRBJ1-2, is as follows: KAGVTQTPRYLIKTRGQQVTLSCSPISGHRSVSWYQQTPGQGLQFLFEYFSETQRNKGNFPGRFSGRQFSNSRSEMNVSTLELGDSALYLCASSITVLGGYTFGSGTRLTVV.

The chain combines TRBV21-1 with TRBJ2-7; the table's D call of TRBD1 was not tested on the DNA. TRBV21-1 is labeled a pseudogene. The CDR3 has 17 residues. The CDR3 spells CASSKGAGGASVAEQYF. CDR3 nucleotides: TGTGCCAGCAGCAAAGGAGCAGGGGGCGCCTCGGTGGCCGAGCAGTACTTC.

V usage is TRBV6-4 and J usage is TRBJ1-4; maybe TRBD1 (5 bases). The germline V gene encodes CDR1 MRHNA and CDR2 SNTAGT. The V gene lost 3 bases and the J gene lost 3 bases, with 11 bases spanning the gap. The CDR3 runs 15 residues. The CDR3 here is CASSDGHVPNEKLFF. CDR3 in DNA: TGTGCCAGCAGTGATGGACACGTCCCTAATGAAAAACTGTTTTTT.

This chain joins TRBV6-1 and TRBJ2-4; no clear D gene. Trimming removed 2 bases at V and 0 bases at J, with 14 bases between. The CDR3 loop spans 17 amino acids. Germline values: CDR1 MNHNS, CDR2 SASEGT. The CDR3 DNA reads as TGTGCCAGCAGTGAAACCGTATCGGGTGTAGCCAAAAACATTCAGTACTTC. It translates to CASSETVSGVAKNIQYF.

This chain links TRBV7-5 with TRBJ2-5; the table's TRBD2 call for D was not verified on the DNA. The closer fit of TRBJ2-7 to the DNA end suggests the J call may be wrong. TRBV7-5 is annotated as a pseudogene. The length of the CDR3 is 15 residues. In DNA form, the CDR3 reads TGTGTCAGAAGCTTGAGGACTAGCGGCACCTACGAGCAGTACTTC. Translating gives CVRSLRTSGTYEQYF.

The gene calls are TRBV5-4 and TRBJ2-5; 7 bases are shared with TRBD2. The better agreement between TRBJ2-7 and the DNA end casts doubt on the J call. CDR3 length equals 13 residues. The germline V gene has CDR1 SGHNT and CDR2 YYREEE (reference sequence). CDR3 DNA: TGTGCCAGCAGAGCTAGCGGATCCTACGAGCAGTACTTC. Translating it yields CASRASGSYEQYF.

This clone was recorded a few times. The chain has TRBV6-4 and TRBJ1-1; D call uncertain. The CDR3 totals 13 residues. Looked up from germline, CDR1 is MRHNA and CDR2 is SNTAGT. V dropped 5 bases and J dropped 4 bases, with 11 bases sitting between them. Here the CDR3 DNA reads TGTGCCAGCAGTAGCGAGGTGACCACTGAAGCTTTCTTT. This translates into CASSSEVTTEAFF.

The rearrangement uses TRBV27 and TRBJ1-1; a weak D match, TRBD1 (5 bases). The V end lost 7 bases, the J end lost 0 bases, and 12 bases lay between the germline ends. CDR1 MNHEY and CDR2 SMNVEV come from the germline V gene (reference sequence). The CDR3 spans 14 residues. CDR3 coding DNA: TGTGCCAGCAAGGTGACAGAGATGAACACTGAAGCTTTCTTT. As protein: CASKVTEMNTEAFF.

The chain links TRBV6-1 to TRBJ1-2; TRBD1 matches at 9 bases. The germline V gene encodes CDR1 MNHNS and CDR2 SASEGT. The ends lost 6 bases at V and 8 bases at J; junction bases unmatched: 4. The CDR3 length is 12 residues. The CDR3 nucleotides read TGTGCCAGCAGACAGGGGGCTGGAGGCTACACCTTC. It specifies CASRQGAGGYTF.

J is TRBJ2-5 and V is TRBV25-1; TRBD2 might be the D (5 bases). Deletions cut 6 bases from V and 9 bases from J, with 14 bases between. The CDR3 has 12 residues. The germline V gene encodes CDR1 MGHDK and CDR2 SYGVNS. As DNA, the CDR3 is TGTGCCAGCAGCACCCCCACGGAGGCCCAGTACTTC. Its protein product is CASSTPTEAQYF.

This clone was seen only once. At one of its ends the junction is not consistent with the germline gene, which may arise from a read error. Other DNA sequences in the sample encode the same CDR3. The V and J genes are TRBV5-6 and TRBJ2-7, with D maybe TRBD2 (8 bases). CDR3 length: 17 residues. The V gene's germline CDR1 is SGHDT and CDR2 YYEEEE. CDR3 sequence reads: CASSSGTVLAGGGEQYF. CDR3 in DNA: TGTGCCAGCAGCTCCGGGACAGTTCTGGCGGGAGGCGGCGAGCAATACTTC.

The chain uses TRBV7-9 and TRBJ1-2; 9 bases fit TRBD1. CDR1 and CDR2 (germline): SEHNR, FQNEAQ (reference sequence). The CDR3 runs to 15 residues. After removal of 5 bases from V and 7 bases from J, the junction contained 11 bases not matched to a gene. CDR3 coding DNA: TGTGCCAGCAGCACCGGACAGGGGATTTATAGTGGCTACACCTTC. It translates to CASSTGQGIYSGYTF.

V is TRBV7-2 and J is TRBJ2-7; TRBD1 matches 7 bases. After removal of 5 bases from V and 3 bases from J, the junction contained 7 bases not matched to a gene. Looked up from germline, CDR1 is SGHTA and CDR2 is FQGNSA. The length of the CDR3 is 14 residues. CDR3 sequence (DNA): TGTGCCAGCAGCCATGGACAGGCGAACTACGAGCAGTACTTC. Amino acid sequence: CASSHGQANYEQYF.

CDR3 amino acids: CASSAWVAAGELFF. CDR3 in DNA: TGTGCCAGCAGCGCCTGGGTAGCGGCCGGGGAGCTGTTTTTT. The chain carries TRBV5-6 and TRBJ2-2; possible D gene TRBD2, 6 bases. Deletions cut 4 bases from V and 6 bases from J, with 13 bases between. CDR3 length equals 14 residues. In germline, CDR1 is SGHDT, CDR2 YYEEEE.

This clone turned up a few times. J is TRBJ2-7 and V is TRBV7-9; D is perhaps TRBD1 (6 bases). CDR3 size: 13 residues. With 5 bases removed from V and 0 bases from J, the gap between germline ends came to 8 bases. Germline V gene sequence: CDR1 SEHNR, CDR2 FQNEAQ (reference sequence). As DNA, the CDR3 is TGTGCCAGCAGCCTGGACAGCTCCTACGAGCAGTACTTC. Translating gives CASSLDSSYEQYF.

This clone was seen a handful of times. The rearrangement joins TRBV15 to TRBJ2-7; 8 positions match TRBD1. Looked up from germline, CDR1 is LNHNV and CDR2 is YYDKDF (reference sequence). Trimming at V came to 5 bases and at J to 6 bases, leaving 6 bases not matched to a gene. This CDR3 comprises 13 residues. The CDR3 DNA is TGTGCCACCAGCCCGGACAGGGTCGGCGAGCAGTACTTC. The encoded protein is CATSPDRVGEQYF.